These 32 T cell receptor beta chains share one sample of origin, sequenced in a study of cytomegalovirus exposure and HLA in healthy donors. 60 Vbeta and 13 Jbeta primers were used in PCR. The protocol was immunoSEQ multiplex PCR, while the TCRdb copy is restricted to in-frame clones and leaves out a portion. In the table there are around 120,000 clones, about 16% of which are singletons. Material: PBMCs. The receptors were gathered from a woman aged 18-30 years in good health and CMV-seronegative.

The V gene is TRBV7-2, the J gene TRBJ1-1; D is possibly TRBD1 (5 bases). V dropped 6 bases and J dropped 5 bases, with 16 bases sitting between them. This CDR3 is built from 14 residues. Germline V gene sequence: CDR1 SGHTA, CDR2 FQGNSA. CDR3 in DNA: TGTGCCAGCAGACCACTTGGAGGGGTGACTGAAGCTTTCTTT. As protein: CASRPLGGVTEAFF.

The V and J genes are TRBV7-9 and TRBJ1-1, with 10 bases fitting TRBD1. CDR1 SEHNR and CDR2 FQNEAQ come from the germline V gene (reference sequence). V shed 4 bases and J 3 bases; nucleotides not matched to a gene: 5. This CDR3 is built from 15 residues. In DNA, the CDR3 is TGTGCCAGCAGCTCGGACAGGGGGGTTTACACTGAAGCTTTCTTT. Protein sequence: CASSSDRGVYTEAFF. The variable domain in full, completed from reference TRBV7-9 and TRBJ1-1, reads DTGVSQNPRHKITKRGQNVTFRCDPISEHNRLYWYRQTLGQGPEFLTYFQNEAQLEKSRLLSDRFSAERPKGSFSTLEIQRTEQGDSAMYLCASSSDRGVYTEAFFGQGTRLTVV.

The genes are TRBV4-2 and TRBJ2-5, with D perhaps TRBD2 (6 bases). The CDR3 totals 16 residues. Trimming removed 4 bases at V and 2 bases at J, with 17 bases between. Germline CDR1 reads LGHNA; CDR2 reads YNFKEQ. The CDR3 sequence is CASSPPLVGGQETQYF. The CDR3 coding sequence is TGTGCCAGCAGCCCCCCTCTAGTGGGGGGACAAGAGACCCAGTACTTC.

In its sample, this clone was seen a few times. V usage is TRBV29-1 and J usage is TRBJ2-7, with 12 bases that match TRBD1. V shed 7 bases, J shed 7 bases, and the junction held 11 bases outside the gene matches. CDR3 size: 14 residues. The germline CDR1 and CDR2 sequences are SQVTM and ANQGSEA. This CDR3 is CSAGTGGGQGEQYF. DNA for the CDR3: TGCAGCGCCGGGACAGGGGGCGGCCAAGGGGAGCAGTACTTC.

The chain carries TRBV30 and TRBJ2-1; 11 bases are a match to TRBD2. The CDR3 has 16 residues. V gave up 1 base and J gave up 1 base; unmatched junction bases: 3. Germline V gene data show CDR1 as GTSNPN and CDR2 as SVGIG (reference sequence). Here the CDR3 reads CAWSASGRKSYNEQFF. CDR3 bases: TGTGCCTGGAGTGCTAGCGGGAGGAAATCCTACAATGAGCAGTTCTTC.

V and J are TRBV5-6 and TRBJ2-7; TRBD1 matches 9 bases. The J segment lost 4 bases and the V segment lost 3 bases, leaving 5 bases of the junction unmatched. CDR1 SGHDT and CDR2 YYEEEE come from the germline V gene. This CDR3 comprises 14 residues. The CDR3 reads CASSSRDRVYEQYF. CDR3 coding DNA: TGTGCCAGCAGCTCAAGGGACAGGGTTTACGAGCAGTACTTC.

This chain links TRBV30 with TRBJ2-1; 9 positions match TRBD1. V lost 5 bases to trimming and J lost 2 bases; unmatched junction nucleotides: 7. The CDR3 runs 15 residues. CDR1 and CDR2 from the germline V gene are GTSNPN and SVGIG (reference sequence). This chain's CDR3 is CAWGTTGGTYNEQFF. CDR3 in DNA: TGTGCCTGGGGAACCACAGGGGGCACCTACAATGAGCAGTTCTTC.

This clone came up a few times. The V and J genes are TRBV28 and TRBJ1-5; D possibly corresponds to TRBD1 (6 bases). The CDR3 covers 15 residues. Germline CDR1 and CDR2: MDHEN and SYDVKM. The V end lost 7 bases, the J end lost 6 bases, and 19 bases lay between the germline ends. CDR3 in DNA: TGTGCCAGCACCGCCCCCTACAGGGTGGGTCAGCCCCAGCATTTT. This sequence encodes CASTAPYRVGQPQHF.

This clone came up a few times. J is TRBJ2-1 and V is TRBV19; maybe TRBD2 (7 bases). The CDR3 is 13 amino acids. V was shortened by 9 bases and J by 5 bases, with 14 bases between the two germline ends. Germline CDR1 and CDR2: LNHDA and SQIVND (reference sequence). The CDR3 DNA reads TGTGCCAGCGGGGGGCGAGGGGACAATGAGCAGTTCTTC. Protein: CASGGRGDNEQFF.

A few counts support this clone. The CDR3 spells CASSAGRGPNTGELFF. The CDR3 DNA reads as TGTGCCAGCAGTGCTGGAAGGGGCCCGAACACCGGGGAGCTGTTTTTT. V and J are TRBV2 and TRBJ2-2; possibly TRBD1 for D (5 bases). The CDR3 totals 16 residues. Trimming removed 4 bases from V and 0 bases from J, with 12 bases in between. Germline loops: CDR1 SNHLY, CDR2 FYNNEI. Using reference TRBV2 and TRBJ2-2 for the parts outside the CDR3, the full variable domain is EPEVTQTPSHQVTQMGQEVILRCVPISNHLYFYWYRQILGQKVEFLVSFYNNEISEKSEIFDDQFSVERPDGSNFTLKIRSTKLEDSAMYFCASSAGRGPNTGELFFGEGSRLTVL.

The V call is TRBV7-9, the J call TRBJ2-3; TRBD2 matches 14 bases. The CDR3 runs to 17 residues. Germline V gene lookup returns CDR1 SEHNR and CDR2 FQNEAQ (reference sequence). Germline trimming cut 6 bases from V and 4 bases from J; bases unmatched to any gene: 9. CDR3 loop: CASSLGTSGSGADTQYF. The CDR3 DNA reads TGTGCCAGCAGTCTAGGGACTAGCGGGAGCGGAGCAGATACGCAGTATTTT.

The chain combines TRBV5-6 with TRBJ2-7; D may be TRBD2 (5 bases). Germline V lookup: CDR1 SGHDT, CDR2 YYEEEE. The CDR3 length is 18 residues. Trimming took 3 bases from V and 4 from J, leaving 26 bases between them. CDR3 bases: TGTGCCAGCAGCTCTCTGGGGATTGGGCACCGGGAAGGGTACGAGCAGTACTTC. It specifies CASSSLGIGHREGYEQYF.

This clone was seen a few times. This chain uses TRBV12-5 with TRBJ2-3, with 7 bases identical to TRBD1. Germline V gives CDR1 LGHNT, CDR2 FRNRAP. This CDR3 has 14 amino acids. Losses at the gene ends were 5 bases for V and 6 bases for J; bases not matched to a gene: 8. The CDR3 loop reads CASGGGQEKDTQYF. CDR3 nucleotides: TGTGCTAGTGGTGGTGGACAGGAAAAGGATACGCAGTATTTT.

This clone was recorded a few times. The rearrangement links TRBV13 to TRBJ2-5; TRBD2 is a possible D gene (6 bases). The V and J ends lost 0 bases and 5 bases respectively, with 16 bases between them. CDR1 and CDR2 from the germline V gene are PRHDT and FYEKMQ (reference sequence). This CDR3 comprises 16 residues. The CDR3: CASSLGSREAYETQYF. The DNA of the CDR3 is TGTGCCAGCAGCTTAGGCTCGAGGGAGGCTTATGAGACCCAGTACTTC. Full variable domain (rest looked up from reference TRBV13 and TRBJ2-5): AAGVIQSPRHLIKEKRETATLKCYPIPRHDTVYWYQQGPGQDPQFLISFYEKMQSDKGSIPDRFSAQQFSDYHSELNMSSLELGDSALYFCASSLGSREAYETQYFGPGTRLLVL.

The rearrangement links TRBV7-5 to TRBJ2-7; the table gives TRBD2 as D, unverified against the DNA. TRBV7-5 counts as a pseudogene. The CDR3 loop spans 17 amino acids. CDR3 sequence: CVRSVGLAANRAYEQYF. The CDR3 coding sequence is TGTGTCAGAAGCGTCGGACTAGCGGCCAATCGGGCCTACGAGCAGTACTTC.

J is TRBJ2-2 and V is TRBV29-1; D possibly corresponds to TRBD1 (5 bases). The germline CDR1 and CDR2 sequences are SQVTM and ANQGSEA. CDR3 length equals 15 residues. Trimming cost V 7 bases and J 1 base, with 16 bases left between them. CDR3 in amino acids: CSAMKGQQNTGELFF. CDR3 bases: TGCAGCGCTATGAAAGGACAACAGAACACCGGGGAGCTGTTTTTT.

The CDR3 DNA reads as TGTGCCAGCAGTGAGACTAGCGGGGGGGCGGCAGATACGCAGTATTTT. Amino acid sequence: CASSETSGGAADTQYF. This chain uses TRBV2 with TRBJ2-3; 14 bases line up with TRBD2. This CDR3 region has 16 residues. J was trimmed by 4 bases and V by 3 bases; bases with no gene match: 3. CDR1 is SNHLY and CDR2 is FYNNEI in the germline V gene.

The V gene is TRBV7-9, the J gene TRBJ1-1; D gene ambiguous. This CDR3 is built from 12 residues. CDR1 is SEHNR and CDR2 is FQNEAQ in the germline V gene (reference sequence). Trimming cost V 5 bases and J 9 bases, with 13 bases left between them. The CDR3, as DNA: TGTGCCAGCAGCCCGAGCAATATCCAAGCTTTCTTT. Its translation: CASSPSNIQAFF.

This clone occurred a few times. The V call is TRBV6-1, the J call TRBJ2-7, with D perhaps matching TRBD1 (5 bases). Germline V gene sequence: CDR1 MNHNS, CDR2 SASEGT. The CDR3 covers 13 residues. V was clipped by 0 bases and J by 3 bases, with 6 bases between them. CDR3 sequence: CASSEARGYEQYF. In DNA form, the CDR3 reads TGTGCCAGCAGTGAAGCAAGGGGCTACGAGCAGTACTTC.

J is TRBJ2-7 and V is TRBV5-1; D possibly corresponds to TRBD2 (6 bases). Trimming took 0 bases from V and 4 from J, leaving 17 bases between them. This CDR3 contains 16 residues. The germline V gene has CDR1 SGHRS and CDR2 YFSETQ. Here the CDR3 reads CASSLEGLRMGYEQYF. The DNA for the CDR3 is TGCGCCAGCAGCTTGGAGGGACTCCGAATGGGGTACGAGCAGTACTTC.

The V call is TRBV4-3, the J call TRBJ1-2, with 11 positions matching TRBD1. Per the germline V gene, CDR1 is LGHNA and CDR2 is YSLEER. Trimming cost V 0 bases and J 8 bases; bases outside gene matches: 2. CDR3 length equals 14 residues. The CDR3 sequence is CASSQDWTGGGYTF. The CDR3 coding sequence is TGCGCCAGCAGCCAAGATTGGACAGGGGGCGGCTACACCTTC.

This clone has a handful of counts. This chain joins TRBV7-9 and TRBJ2-1; perhaps TRBD2 as D (5 bases). Germline-derived CDR1 and CDR2 are SEHNR and FQNEAQ (reference sequence). Trimming shortened V by 5 bases and J by 3 bases, and 17 bases separated the two germline ends. The CDR3 sequence is 16 residues long. The CDR3 nucleotides read TGTGCCAGCAGCCCCCTCGAGGGTCAGTACTACAATGAGCAGTTCTTC. This gives the protein CASSPLEGQYYNEQFF.

The table lists this clone with a few counts. J is TRBJ2-2 and V is TRBV2, with TRBD2 matching over 12 bases. Germline V gene data show CDR1 as SNHLY and CDR2 as FYNNEI. With V trimmed by 3 bases and J by 8 bases, 4 bases remained unmatched. This CDR3 is 15 amino acids long. The CDR3 loop is CASSDLAGGQGELFF. DNA of the CDR3: TGTGCCAGCAGTGATCTAGCGGGAGGGCAGGGGGAGCTGTTTTTT.

This clone turned up a few times. CDR3 sequence: CASSLPGGNTEAFF. CDR3 nucleotides: TGTGCCAGCAGTTTACCAGGGGGGAACACTGAAGCTTTCTTT. This chain connects TRBV27 to TRBJ1-1, with TRBD1 identical over 7 bases. The CDR3 runs 14 residues. Germline V gives CDR1 MNHEY, CDR2 SMNVEV (reference sequence). The V and J ends lost 2 bases and 1 base, in that order; junction bases with no gene match: 1.

V gene TRBV10-3 combines with J gene TRBJ1-6; TRBD1 might be the D (5 bases). The CDR3 has 13 amino acids. V was shortened by 6 bases and J by 7 bases, with 10 bases between the two germline ends. Germline CDR1 reads ENHRY; CDR2 reads SYGVKD. Here the CDR3 DNA reads TGTGCCATCAGAGGCAGGGCGAATTCACCCCTCCACTTT. It is translated as CAIRGRANSPLHF.

This chain uses TRBV5-6 with TRBJ1-6; D is undetermined. Trimming removed 4 bases at V and 10 bases at J, with 18 bases between. The CDR3 runs 15 residues. Germline values: CDR1 SGHDT, CDR2 YYEEEE. CDR3 sequence reads: CASSPRSWRGSPLHF. Written as DNA, the CDR3 is TGTGCCAGCAGCCCCCGGTCTTGGAGAGGGTCACCCCTCCACTTT.

The chain links TRBV19 to TRBJ1-5; D is unresolved. Germline CDR1 and CDR2: LNHDA and SQIVND (reference sequence). The V end was cut by 6 bases, the J end by 5 bases, with 14 bases between. The CDR3 contains 14 residues. DNA of the CDR3: TGTGCCAGTAGCTTGGCTCTTCCCGATCAGCCCCAGCATTTT. This sequence encodes CASSLALPDQPQHF.

The chain has TRBV4-1 and TRBJ2-1; 12 nucleotides align to TRBD2. This CDR3 is 18 amino acids long. J gave up 3 bases and V 1 base, and 7 bases lay outside the gene matches. Germline V gene data show CDR1 as MGHRA and CDR2 as YSYEKL. CDR3 sequence (DNA): TGCGCCAGCAGCCAAGCCGGGACTAGCGGGCTAAACTACAATGAGCAGTTCTTC. This translates into CASSQAGTSGLNYNEQFF.

This clone was detected a few times. The chain is built from TRBV28 and TRBJ1-5; 8 bases are shared with TRBD1. CDR1 and CDR2 (germline): MDHEN, SYDVKM. V shed 3 bases, J shed 8 bases, and the junction held 6 bases outside the gene matches. The CDR3 is made up of 14 amino acids. CDR3 coding DNA: TGTGCCAGCAGTTTGGGCAGGGGGCTCAAGCCCCAGCATTTT. This codes for CASSLGRGLKPQHF.

This clone was counted a few times. The chain has TRBV6-6 and TRBJ1-1, with D perhaps matching TRBD1 (6 bases). The germline V gene encodes CDR1 MNHNY and CDR2 SVGAGI (reference sequence). V lost 6 bases to trimming and J lost 0 bases, with 14 bases between them. The CDR3 is 15 residues long. The CDR3 sequence: CASRRRTDLNTEAFF. CDR3 DNA sequence: TGTGCCAGCAGACGGAGGACAGATTTGAACACTGAAGCTTTCTTT.

The chain links TRBV29-1 to TRBJ2-5; the D gene is possibly TRBD1 (6 bases). The germline V gene encodes CDR1 SQVTM and CDR2 ANQGSEA. Trimming left V 3 bases short and J 5 bases short, with 13 bases between. This CDR3 contains 13 residues. The CDR3 DNA reads as TGCAGCGTTGAGTGGGGGCTAGGTGAGACCCAGTACTTC. Translated, it gives CSVEWGLGETQYF.

This clone was counted a few times. The rearrangement links TRBV2 to TRBJ1-2; 8 nucleotides align to TRBD1. This CDR3 has 12 residues. In germline, CDR1 is SNHLY, CDR2 FYNNEI. The J segment lost 3 bases and the V segment lost 9 bases, leaving 3 bases of the junction unmatched. The CDR3 nucleotides read TGTGCCAGTCAGGGGGCGCACTATGGCTACACCTTC. It encodes CASQGAHYGYTF.